Each of the 18 T cell receptor beta chains below was sequenced from the same sample in a study of vaccination and CD4 T cells after COVID-19. No cognate antigen is known for these TCRs. Treatment given: roughly nine-day PBMC culture with coronavirus spike peptide pools or control peptides (ViraFEST assay). The collection of CD4+ T cells from the unexposed donor took place before the COVID-19 pandemic (2011-2018). Oncomine TCR Beta short-read sequencing was applied to DNA from cultured CD4+ T cells. From the PCR reads, TCRdb called clonotypes with MiXCR, one entry per CDR3 protein. The sample has approximately 7,600 distinct CDR3 sequences, roughly 33% seen once; the top ten hold 29%. Sequenced sample: CD4+ T cells from blood, cultured in vitro. The source of these receptors is a human donor in good health.

This rearrangement joins TRBV7-3 to TRBJ1-5; 7 bases are a match to TRBD1. CDR1 is SGHTA, CDR2 FQGTGA, per germline. This CDR3 region has 13 residues. V dropped 9 bases and J dropped 4; count of bases not matched to a gene: 6. In DNA form, the CDR3 reads TGTGCCAGTTCGCAGGGGGTAAATCAGCCCCAGCATTTT. Its protein product is CASSQGVNQPQHF.

This clonotype came up a few times. The rearrangement joins TRBV19 to TRBJ2-3; 10 bases are shared with TRBD1. Germline V gives CDR1 LNHDA, CDR2 SQIVND (reference sequence). With V trimmed by 5 bases and J by 6 bases, 2 bases remained unmatched. The CDR3 totals 13 residues. CDR3 DNA: TGTGCCAGTAGTCTGACAGGGGGCGATACGCAGTATTTT. This codes for CASSLTGGDTQYF.

CDR3 DNA: TGTGCCACCAGTGATCCTAGCGGGAAGGGAGGAGATACGCAGTATTTT. As protein: CATSDPSGKGGDTQYF. This chain connects TRBV24-1 to TRBJ2-3; TRBD2 agrees at 9 bases. The CDR3 is 16 amino acids. Looked up from germline, CDR1 is KGHDR and CDR2 is SFDVKD. With 3 bases clipped from V and 5 bases from J, the junction kept 8 bases outside the gene matches.

The chain joins TRBV6-1 to TRBJ1-5; D is undetermined. CDR1 and CDR2 (germline): MNHNS, SASEGT. V lost 3 bases and J 7 bases, leaving 13 bases between the germline ends. CDR3 length equals 14 residues. CDR3 in DNA: TGTGCCAGCAGTGATCAGTCCCTGGTACAGCCCCAGCATTTT. Translation gives CASSDQSLVQPQHF.

The chain joins TRBV30 to TRBJ2-5, with D unclear. The V gene lost 0 bases and the J gene lost 5 bases, with 4 bases spanning the gap. CDR3 size: 11 residues. The germline V gene encodes CDR1 GTSNPN and CDR2 SVGIG (reference sequence). DNA of the CDR3: TGTGCCTGGAGTGTAAGGGAGACCCAGTACTTC. It codes for CAWSVRETQYF.

V usage is TRBV27 and J usage is TRBJ2-3; no firm D call. With 5 bases removed from V and 2 bases from J, the gap between germline ends came to 14 bases. CDR1 and CDR2 (germline): MNHEY, SMNVEV (reference sequence). The CDR3 runs to 15 residues. The CDR3 protein is CASSPPKSATDTQYF. The CDR3 bases are TGTGCCAGCAGTCCCCCGAAATCAGCCACAGATACGCAGTATTTT.

Comments on this clonotype: One end of the junction varies from germline; a read error may be responsible. The V call is TRBV20-1, the J call TRBJ2-2; 8 nucleotides align to TRBD1. The CDR3 totals 15 residues. From germline, CDR1 is DFQATT and CDR2 SNEGSKA (reference sequence). The chain's CDR3 is CSARGGTGNTGELFF. In nucleotides, the CDR3 is TGCAGTGCCAGAGGGGGGACAGGGAACACCGGGGAGCTGTTTTTT.

This clonotype appeared a few times. This sequence joins TRBV7-9 and TRBJ1-5, with D hard to call. V was shortened by 2 bases and J by 0 bases, with 8 bases between the two germline ends. Germline V lookup: CDR1 SEHNR, CDR2 FQNEAQ (reference sequence). The CDR3 covers 15 residues. The CDR3 nucleotides read TGTGCCAGCAGCTTACTATCGGATAGCAATCAGCCCCAGCATTTT. It translates to CASSLLSDSNQPQHF. The variable domain in full, with the rest retrieved from reference TRBV7-9 and TRBJ1-5, is DTGVSQNPRHKITKRGQNVTFRCDPISEHNRLYWYRQTLGQGPEFLTYFQNEAQLEKSRLLSDRFSAERPKGSFSTLEIQRTEQGDSAMYLCASSLLSDSNQPQHFGDGTRLSIL.

This clonotype is labeled as large. The chain joins TRBV2 to TRBJ2-5; D uncertain. The CDR3 length is 11 residues. Germline assignment: CDR1 SNHLY and CDR2 FYNNEI. V gave up 5 bases and J gave up 2 bases, with 3 bases separating them. In nucleotides, the CDR3 is TGTGCCAGCAGTCCACAAGAGACCCAGTACTTC. It codes for CASSPQETQYF.

V gene TRBV9 combines with J gene TRBJ2-1; possibly TRBD1 or TRBD2 for D (5 bases each). Germline assignment: CDR1 SGDLS and CDR2 YYNGEE. Trimming cost V 4 bases and J 1 base, with 12 bases left between them. This CDR3 spans 15 amino acids. CDR3 region: CASSPGPASYNEQFF. The CDR3 coding sequence is TGTGCCAGCAGCCCGGGACCCGCATCCTACAATGAGCAGTTCTTC.

This clonotype was seen a handful of times. The rearrangement links TRBV20-1 to TRBJ2-5, with 9 nucleotides matching TRBD2. Germline-derived CDR1 and CDR2 are DFQATT and SNEGSKA (reference sequence). This CDR3 has 11 amino acids. As DNA, the CDR3 is TGCAGCGGAGCGGGGGGAGAGACCCAGTACTTC. Translation gives CSGAGGETQYF.

This clonotype has more than one count but fewer than ten. V is TRBV5-6 and J is TRBJ1-2; 7 nucleotides match TRBD1. CDR3 length: 17 residues. Germline V gives CDR1 SGHDT, CDR2 YYEEEE. The J segment lost 8 bases and the V segment lost 0 bases, leaving 16 bases of the junction unmatched. The CDR3 bases are TGTGCCAGCAGCTTGGCCGACAGGGCCCAACTAGGGAGGGGCTACACCTTC. Translating it yields CASSLADRAQLGRGYTF.

This rearrangement joins TRBV11-2 to TRBJ2-7; possibly TRBD1 for D (5 bases). The CDR3 is 15 amino acids. The germline V gene has CDR1 SGHAT and CDR2 FQNNGV. V was trimmed by 4 bases and J by 3 bases, leaving 16 bases between them. This CDR3 is CASSSQGDRYYEQYF. The DNA for the CDR3 is TGTGCCAGCAGCTCCCAAGGTGACAGATACTACGAGCAGTACTTC. Based on the CDR3 plus reference TRBV11-2 and TRBJ2-7, the full variable domain is EAGVAQSPRYKIIEKRQSVAFWCNPISGHATLYWYQQILGQGPKLLIQFQNNGVVDDSQLPKDRFSAERLKGVDSTLKIQPAKLEDSAVYLCASSSQGDRYYEQYFGPGTRLTVT.

This clonotype is deemed medium-sized. The V call is TRBV15, the J call TRBJ1-3; D is unresolved. Germline values: CDR1 LNHNV, CDR2 YYDKDF (reference sequence). Trimming took 0 bases from V and 0 from J, leaving 9 bases between them. The CDR3 is 16 amino acids. The CDR3 region is CATSRDRVASGNTIYF. The CDR3 DNA follows: TGTGCCACCAGCAGAGATCGGGTAGCCTCTGGAAACACCATATATTTT.

V usage is TRBV10-1 and J usage is TRBJ2-1, with a possible D match to TRBD2 (5 bases). CDR1 and CDR2 from the germline V gene are WNHNN and SYGVQD (reference sequence). V gave up 5 bases and J gave up 2 bases, with 16 bases separating them. The CDR3 runs to 16 residues. CDR3 loop: CASSLNLASPYNEQFF. The CDR3 nucleotides are TGCGCCAGCAGTTTAAACCTAGCCTCCCCCTACAATGAGCAGTTCTTC.

This chain joins TRBV6-5 and TRBJ2-7; 7 bases are shared with TRBD1. The CDR3 has 15 amino acids. The germline CDR1 and CDR2 sequences are MNHEY and SVGAGI. Trimming cost V 3 bases and J 3 bases; bases outside gene matches: 8. The CDR3 reads CASSYKGGSGYEQYF. Written as DNA, the CDR3 is TGTGCCAGCAGTTATAAAGGGGGCAGCGGCTACGAGCAGTACTTC.

This rearrangement joins TRBV19 to TRBJ2-5; no clear D. The germline V gene encodes CDR1 LNHDA and CDR2 SQIVND (reference sequence). Trimming took 0 bases from V and 5 from J, leaving 10 bases between them. The CDR3 totals 14 residues. This chain's CDR3 is CASSIDPVSETQYF. CDR3 coding DNA: TGTGCCAGTAGTATAGATCCAGTGTCGGAGACCCAGTACTTC.

This chain connects TRBV6-5 to TRBJ1-1; D call uncertain. CDR3 length: 18 amino acids. Germline V lookup: CDR1 MNHEY, CDR2 SVGAGI. V was shortened by 4 bases and J by 0 bases, with 21 bases between the two germline ends. In DNA form, the CDR3 reads TGTGCCAGCAGTTGGTCCGGCAAGTCCCCTGGAATGAACACTGAAGCTTTCTTT. Its protein is CASSWSGKSPGMNTEAFF.